Presented here are 20 T cell receptor beta chains from one specimen sequenced in a study of T cell responses to AZD1222 COVID-19 vaccine. Sequencing was performed with immunoSEQ multiplex PCR; in TCRdb, only in-frame clones are kept and a portion is missing. The repertoire has 150,000 to 180,000 clones, 90% of them found once; the top ten carry approximately 19%. The starting material was peripheral blood, obtained on day 0 of AZD1222 vaccination. The receptor set was obtained from an adult in good health.

The chain combines TRBV10-3 with TRBJ1-4; D remains unclear. V dropped 2 bases and J dropped 10 bases, with 14 bases sitting between them. The CDR3 loop spans 14 amino acids. Germline assignment: CDR1 ENHRY and CDR2 SYGVKD. The CDR3 reads CAISEAAPAPKLFF. The DNA of the CDR3 is TGTGCCATCAGTGAGGCAGCCCCCGCTCCAAAACTGTTTTTT.

Comment on this clone: Other DNA variants within this sample encode the same CDR3. This sequence joins TRBV9 and TRBJ2-3; 8 bases align to TRBD2. The germline V gene has CDR1 SGDLS and CDR2 YYNGEE. V trimming: 2 bases; J trimming: 3 bases; junction bases outside the gene matches: 2. This CDR3 has 14 residues. CDR3 coding DNA: TGTGCCAGCAGCGTGGGACTAGGGACAGATACGCAGTATTTT. This sequence encodes CASSVGLGTDTQYF. The full variable domain, rest sourced from reference TRBV9 and TRBJ2-3, is DSGVTQTPKHLITATGQRVTLRCSPRSGDLSVYWYQQSLDQGLQFLIQYYNGEERAKGNILERFSAQQFPDLHSELNLSSLELGDSALYFCASSVGLGTDTQYFGPGTRLTVL.

The rearrangement links TRBV27 to TRBJ1-6, with unresolved D. Germline V gene lookup returns CDR1 MNHEY and CDR2 SMNVEV (reference sequence). This CDR3 comprises 13 residues. V lost 2 bases and J 10 bases, leaving 9 bases between the germline ends. The CDR3, as DNA: TGTGCCAGCAGTTTAAGGTCGGCCTCACCCCTCCACTTT. This sequence encodes CASSLRSASPLHF.

This sequence joins TRBV7-8 and TRBJ1-6; possibly TRBD1 for D (5 bases). Germline values: CDR1 SGHVS, CDR2 FQNEAQ. V dropped 4 bases and J dropped 0 bases, with 16 bases sitting between them. The CDR3 loop spans 18 amino acids. Here the CDR3 reads CASSSSRQRSSYNSPLHF. In DNA form, the CDR3 reads TGTGCCAGCAGCTCATCCCGACAGCGGAGCTCCTATAATTCACCCCTCCACTTT.

The chain has TRBV5-1 and TRBJ1-4; weak D call: TRBD1 (5 bases). Germline CDR1 and CDR2: SGHRS and YFSETQ. The CDR3 is made up of 15 amino acids. The V end lost 3 bases, the J end lost 4 bases, and 13 bases lay between the germline ends. The CDR3 DNA follows: TGCGCCAGCAGCTGGTTAGGGACGGGTAATGAAAAACTGTTTTTT. Residues: CASSWLGTGNEKLFF. Drawing the rest from reference TRBV5-1 and TRBJ1-4, the complete variable domain is KAGVTQTPRYLIKTRGQQVTLSCSPISGHRSVSWYQQTPGQGLQFLFEYFSETQRNKGNFPGRFSGRQFSNSRSEMNVSTLELGDSALYLCASSWLGTGNEKLFFGSGTQLSVL.

The chain joins TRBV6-5 to TRBJ1-1, with a weak D call TRBD1 (5 bases). CDR1 MNHEY and CDR2 SVGAGI come from the germline V gene. The V end lost 0 bases, the J end lost 5 bases, and 16 bases lay between the germline ends. The CDR3 has 16 residues. The CDR3 nucleotides are TGTGCCAGCAGTTACTCCCCGGGACCTTTAAAAACTGAAGCTTTCTTT. Translating it yields CASSYSPGPLKTEAFF.

In its sample, this clone was seen once. The chain uses TRBV6-5 and TRBJ2-5; possible D gene TRBD2, 6 bases. The V and J ends lost 6 bases and 5 bases respectively, with 16 bases between them. The V gene's germline CDR1 is MNHEY and CDR2 SVGAGI. The CDR3 has 14 residues. This CDR3 is CASRPRLGGETQYF. The CDR3 DNA reads TGTGCCAGCAGGCCCCGCCTAGGAGGGGAGACCCAGTACTTC.

The V and J genes are TRBV9 and TRBJ2-7; 9 nucleotides line up with TRBD1. CDR1 is SGDLS, CDR2 YYNGEE, per germline. V was pared by 0 bases and J by 4 bases, with 5 bases of the junction left unmatched. CDR3 length: 15 residues. CDR3 sequence reads: CASSVAGDRGYEQYF. The CDR3 region has the DNA TGTGCCAGCAGCGTAGCTGGCGACAGGGGGTACGAGCAGTACTTC.

Notes on this clone: The junction shows a germline mismatch at one end, possibly a read error. V and J are TRBV7-7 and TRBJ1-5; D gene ambiguous. CDR3 size: 21 residues. Germline CDR1 and CDR2: SSHAT and FNYEAQ (reference sequence). The CDR3 DNA follows: TGTGCTAGCAGCCCAACTTACCCGAACCCAAAATACGCTCACGCGAATCAGCCCCAGCATTTT. Translation gives CASSPTYPNPKYAHANQPQHF.

This chain connects TRBV9 to TRBJ2-7; 8 bases agree with TRBD1. The junction had 3 bases not matched to a gene; V was cut back by 4 bases and J by 3 bases. CDR3 size: 13 residues. Germline CDR1 SGDLS, CDR2 YYNGEE. CDR3 nucleotides: TGTGCCAGCAGCAGCGGACAGGGCTACGAGCAGTACTTC. It is translated as CASSSGQGYEQYF.

The rearrangement uses TRBV15 and TRBJ2-3; D uncertain. CDR1 and CDR2 (germline): LNHNV, YYDKDF (reference sequence). The CDR3 length is 14 residues. The V end was cut by 0 bases, the J end by 2 bases, with 6 bases between. The CDR3 loop is CATSRDRFTDTQYF. CDR3 sequence (DNA): TGTGCCACCAGCAGAGATAGATTCACAGATACGCAGTATTTT.

This chain joins TRBV19 and TRBJ1-1, with 8 bases fitting TRBD1. V shed 3 bases and J 7 bases; nucleotides not matched to a gene: 4. This CDR3 is built from 13 residues. From germline, CDR1 is LNHDA and CDR2 SQIVND (reference sequence). The CDR3 region is CASSILTGGEAFF. CDR3 in DNA: TGTGCCAGTAGTATCCTAACAGGGGGTGAAGCTTTCTTT.

The chain employs TRBV28 and TRBJ1-3; D unclear. From germline, CDR1 is MDHEN and CDR2 SYDVKM. The CDR3 is made up of 14 amino acids. With 2 bases removed from V and 3 bases from J, the gap between germline ends came to 8 bases. The CDR3 protein is CASSLGQLGNTIYF. The CDR3 DNA is TGTGCCAGCAGTTTAGGGCAGCTTGGAAACACCATATATTTT.

The chain employs TRBV5-1 and TRBJ1-2; D not certain. The CDR3 consists of 12 residues. Germline assignment: CDR1 SGHRS and CDR2 YFSETQ. V gave up 5 bases and J gave up 2 bases, with 7 bases separating them. In nucleotides, the CDR3 is TGCGCCAGCAGGACGGCAAACTATGGCTACACCTTC. Its translation: CASRTANYGYTF. Combining the CDR3 with reference TRBV5-1 and TRBJ1-2 gives the whole variable domain KAGVTQTPRYLIKTRGQQVTLSCSPISGHRSVSWYQQTPGQGLQFLFEYFSETQRNKGNFPGRFSGRQFSNSRSEMNVSTLELGDSALYLCASRTANYGYTFGSGTRLTVV.

The V gene is TRBV7-3, the J gene TRBJ1-2; D unresolved. V lost 2 bases, J lost 4 bases, and 14 bases lay in between. Per germline, CDR1 SGHTA and CDR2 FQGTGA. The length of the CDR3 is 15 residues. Here the CDR3 DNA reads TGTGCCAGCAGCTTAGCAGCGTCAGATCCCTATGGCTACACCTTC. Amino acids: CASSLAASDPYGYTF. The whole variable domain, filled in from reference TRBV7-3 and TRBJ1-2, reads GAGVSQTPSNKVTEKGKYVELRCDPISGHTALYWYRQSLGQGPEFLIYFQGTGAADDSGLPNDRFFAVRPEGSVSTLKIQRTERGDSAVYLCASSLAASDPYGYTFGSGTRLTVV.

This clone was picked up one time. V and J are TRBV7-2 and TRBJ1-3; TRBD1 matches at 7 bases. The V gene's germline CDR1 is SGHTA and CDR2 FQGNSA. The CDR3 totals 15 residues. J gave up 0 bases and V 5 bases, and 4 bases lay outside the gene matches. The CDR3 loop is CASSQGTDSGNTIYF. DNA for the CDR3: TGTGCCAGCAGCCAAGGGACAGACTCTGGAAACACCATATATTTT.

This clone was observed a single time. The chain employs TRBV27 and TRBJ1-4; the D gene is possibly TRBD1 (5 bases). This CDR3 is built from 16 residues. The germline V gene has CDR1 MNHEY and CDR2 SMNVEV (reference sequence). V was trimmed by 5 bases and J by 4 bases, leaving 17 bases between them. The CDR3 DNA reads as TGTGCCAGCAGTCAAGGGGCTTACAGGATTAATGAAAAACTGTTTTTT. The encoded protein is CASSQGAYRINEKLFF.

The CDR3 DNA follows: TGCGCCAGCAGCTTGGTTCCGGAGTACGAGCAGTACTTC. Translation gives CASSLVPEYEQYF. The chain uses TRBV5-1 and TRBJ2-7, with no clear D. This CDR3 has 13 residues. Germline V gene data show CDR1 as SGHRS and CDR2 as YFSETQ. Deletions cut 0 bases from V and 4 bases from J, with 8 bases between.

The chain links TRBV7-2 to TRBJ1-3; TRBD1 might be the D (6 bases). The germline CDR1 and CDR2 sequences are SGHTA and FQGNSA. Trimming left V 5 bases short and J 3 bases short, with 17 bases between. The CDR3 extends over 16 amino acids. In nucleotides, the CDR3 is TGTGCCAGCAGCCCCCGCTGGGGGCAATTTGGAAACACCATATATTTT. Translation: CASSPRWGQFGNTIYF.

This chain links TRBV29-1 with TRBJ2-3; D may be TRBD2 (5 bases). The germline CDR1 and CDR2 sequences are SQVTM and ANQGSEA. The CDR3 consists of 17 residues. Deletions cut 1 base from V and 7 bases from J, with 24 bases between. The CDR3 DNA sequence: TGCAGCGTTGAAGCCGGCGCGGGCGGCGGATCCACCTATACGCAGTATTTT. The encoded protein is CSVEAGAGGGSTYTQYF.